Sequencing of this T cell receptor beta chain was carried out in a study of T cells expressing NK-cell markers. The length of the CDR3 is 15 residues. Germline CDR1 SGHDN, CDR2 FVKESK. TCRdb reworked the 5' RACE reads into one entry per CDR3 protein, no DNA. This sample's clone table lists about 370,000 distinct CDR3 sequences. This clonotype was sampled from a woman in her 50s in good health. The chain carries TRBV14 and TRBJ2-3; the D call from TCRdb, TRBD1, cannot be confirmed without DNA. Sequences were obtained from blood T cells: a sorted CD56 or NKG2C T cell subset, CD4+ or CD8+ T cells, or bulk PBMC T cells (not recorded which). CDR3 loop: CASSQESWEGQQQYF.